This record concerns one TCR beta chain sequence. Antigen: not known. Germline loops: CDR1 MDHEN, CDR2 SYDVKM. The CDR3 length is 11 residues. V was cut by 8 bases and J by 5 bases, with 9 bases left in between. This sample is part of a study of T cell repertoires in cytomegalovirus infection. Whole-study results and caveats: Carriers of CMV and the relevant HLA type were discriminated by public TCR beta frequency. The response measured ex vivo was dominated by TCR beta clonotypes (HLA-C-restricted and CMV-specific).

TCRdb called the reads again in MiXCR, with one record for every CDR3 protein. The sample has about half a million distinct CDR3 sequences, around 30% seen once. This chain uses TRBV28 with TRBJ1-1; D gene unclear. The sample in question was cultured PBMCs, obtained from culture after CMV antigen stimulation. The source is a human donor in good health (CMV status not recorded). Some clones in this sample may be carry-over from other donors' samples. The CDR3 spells CASGEWTEAFF. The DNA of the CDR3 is TGTGCCAGCGGGGAATGGACTGAAGCTTTCTTT.